The 21 T cell receptor beta chains below all came from one sample that was sequenced in a study of molecular identifiers for immune sequencing clone quantification. One entry per CDR3 protein results from TCRdb running MiXCR on the PCR reads. This sample has 550,000 to 750,000 distinct CDR3 sequences; 20% occur once, and the top ten carry approximately 0.9%. Sequenced sample: naive CD8+ T cells from blood, with Jurkat cell RNA spiked in. Subset given: FACS-sorted CD8+CD4-CCR7+CD45RA+ naive T cells. The receptors shown here come from a human donor in good health. Some libraries in this study had Jurkat cell RNA spiked in.

V gene TRBV29-1 combines with J gene TRBJ2-2, with 13 positions matching TRBD2. Trimming cost V 6 bases and J 4 bases; bases outside gene matches: 17. This CDR3 has 19 amino acids. Germline-derived CDR1 and CDR2 are SQVTM and ANQGSEA. CDR3 loop: CSVVGGGLAGVLFTGELFF. The DNA of the CDR3 is TGCAGCGTAGTGGGAGGTGGACTAGCGGGGGTGTTATTCACCGGGGAGCTGTTTTTT.

This clonotype was found many times. The chain uses TRBV9 and TRBJ2-2, with 10 bases aligning to TRBD2. Germline values: CDR1 SGDLS, CDR2 YYNGEE. The CDR3 extends over 15 amino acids. Trimming cost V 3 bases and J 5 bases; bases outside gene matches: 4. CDR3 amino acids: CASSGIAGGTGELFF. The CDR3 coding sequence is TGTGCCAGCAGCGGGATAGCGGGAGGTACCGGGGAGCTGTTTTTT.

J is TRBJ2-1 and V is TRBV4-1; tentatively, D is TRBD2 (6 bases). Trimming stripped 4 bases from V and 5 bases from J, with 24 bases between. From germline, CDR1 is MGHRA and CDR2 YSYEKL. The CDR3 length is 18 residues. CDR3 residues: CASSLREQTNGGHNEQFF. In DNA, the CDR3 is TGCGCCAGCAGCCTCCGAGAACAGACTAACGGGGGACACAATGAGCAGTTCTTC.

There are many counts of this clonotype. CDR3 sequence reads: CASSPGGESYEQYF. The CDR3 DNA is TGTGCCAGCTCACCGGGGGGCGAGAGCTACGAGCAGTACTTC. The chain links TRBV18 to TRBJ2-7; D may match TRBD1 or TRBD2 (6 bases each). Germline V CDR1 and CDR2: KGHSH, LQKENI. The CDR3 runs to 14 residues. Trimming left V 3 bases short and J 3 bases short, with 12 bases between.

There are many counts of this clonotype. The rearrangement joins TRBV28 to TRBJ2-5; tentative D call: TRBD1 (5 bases). CDR1 and CDR2 (germline): MDHEN, SYDVKM. This CDR3 region has 15 residues. V shed 5 bases and J shed 5 bases, with 18 bases lying between them. CDR3: CASSHYYGATETQYF. In DNA, the CDR3 is TGTGCCAGCAGTCACTATTATGGGGCGACGGAGACCCAGTACTTC.

This chain connects TRBV5-6 to TRBJ1-1, with D perhaps TRBD1 (6 bases). Between the trimmed V and J ends, which lost 0 bases and 4 bases, there was a span of 13 bases. Germline V gene lookup returns CDR1 SGHDT and CDR2 YYEEEE. CDR3 length: 15 residues. CDR3 nucleotide sequence: TGTGCCAGCAGCTTGGCGGCGGGACAACTCACTGAAGCTTTCTTT. Residues: CASSLAAGQLTEAFF.

This chain uses TRBV19 with TRBJ1-2; no reliable D call. The germline V gene has CDR1 LNHDA and CDR2 SQIVND (reference sequence). The CDR3 loop spans 13 amino acids. V lost 1 base and J lost 4, with 7 bases in between. CDR3 amino acids: CASSIGTGYGYTF. CDR3 in DNA: TGTGCCAGTAGTATAGGGACGGGCTATGGCTACACCTTC.

The chain joins TRBV9 to TRBJ2-1, with D perhaps matching TRBD2 (7 bases). The germline CDR1 and CDR2 sequences are SGDLS and YYNGEE. V was pared by 2 bases and J by 6 bases, with 9 bases between. CDR3 size: 13 residues. The CDR3 is CASSVAGANEQFF. The DNA for the CDR3 is TGTGCCAGCAGCGTGGCGGGGGCCAATGAGCAGTTCTTC.

This clonotype was picked up many times. This CDR3 is CASSWNYEQYF. CDR3 sequence (DNA): TGTGCCAGCAGCTGGAACTACGAGCAGTACTTC. This chain links TRBV7-9 with TRBJ2-7, with D unresolved. V lost 4 bases and J 3 bases, leaving 4 bases between the germline ends. Germline CDR1 is SEHNR and CDR2 is FQNEAQ (reference sequence). The CDR3 runs 11 residues.

The chain links TRBV24-1 to TRBJ2-1; 7 positions agree with TRBD2. The trim removed 2 bases at V and 8 bases at J, leaving 8 bases unmatched. CDR1 is KGHDR, CDR2 SFDVKD, per germline. The CDR3 length is 15 residues. The CDR3: CATSDSGLVGDEQFF. For the CDR3, the DNA is TGTGCCACCAGTGATTCAGGACTAGTGGGAGATGAGCAGTTCTTC.

This clonotype was picked up a small number of times. The CDR3 reads CASSQGPFQPQHF. CDR3 sequence (DNA): TGCGCCAGCAGCCAAGGTCCTTTTCAGCCCCAGCATTTT. This rearrangement joins TRBV4-1 to TRBJ1-5; D gene ambiguous. The CDR3 is 13 amino acids. With 1 base removed from V and 6 bases from J, the gap between germline ends came to 7 bases. Germline values: CDR1 MGHRA, CDR2 YSYEKL.

CDR3 amino acids: CSVVGGVTDRGRAETQYF. For the CDR3, the DNA is TGCAGCGTTGTGGGTGGGGTAACCGACAGGGGGCGCGCGGAGACCCAGTACTTC. This sequence joins TRBV29-1 and TRBJ2-5; TRBD1 aligns across 10 bases. The CDR3 length is 18 residues. Germline lookup yields CDR1 SQVTM and CDR2 ANQGSEA. Unmatched junction bases numbered 19, after V lost 4 bases and J lost 5 bases.

There are many counts of this clonotype. V usage is TRBV27 and J usage is TRBJ2-3; D gene ambiguous. V lost 6 bases, J lost 2 bases, and 6 bases lay in between. This CDR3 region has 12 residues. Germline V CDR1 and CDR2: MNHEY, SMNVEV (reference sequence). CDR3 region: CASSTDTDTQYF. In DNA form, the CDR3 reads TGTGCCAGCAGCACGGACACAGATACGCAGTATTTT.

There are many counts of this clonotype. V usage is TRBV4-3 and J usage is TRBJ2-3, with D possibly matching TRBD1 (5 bases). The CDR3 runs 16 residues. The V gene's germline CDR1 is LGHNA and CDR2 YSLEER. V was clipped by 0 bases and J by 0 bases, with 10 bases between them. The CDR3 protein is CASSQDSYRSTDTQYF. The DNA of the CDR3 is TGCGCCAGCAGCCAAGATAGTTACAGGAGCACAGATACGCAGTATTTT.

This chain joins TRBV6-2 or TRBV6-3 and TRBJ1-6; tentative D call: TRBD1 (5 bases). With 2 bases removed from V and 9 bases from J, the gap between germline ends came to 8 bases. The germline V gene encodes CDR1 MNHEY and CDR2 SVGEGT. This CDR3 region has 13 residues. The CDR3 is CASSYRGGSPLHF. DNA of the CDR3: TGTGCCAGCAGTTACCGGGGGGGTTCACCCCTCCACTTT.

Only one count was recorded for this clonotype. This may come from a read error, since a much larger clone is one base off. Because the CDR3 is missing its conserved closing phenylalanine or tryptophan, this is likely a read error. V and J are TRBV30 and TRBJ1-5; 7 positions match TRBD1. Losses at the gene ends were 2 bases for V and 2 bases for J; bases not matched to a gene: 3. Germline V gene lookup returns CDR1 GTSNPN and CDR2 SVGIG (reference sequence). The length of the CDR3 is 14 residues. The CDR3 DNA is TGTGCCTGGAGTTTCGGACAGGGCAATCAGCCCCAGCATTGT. It codes for CAWSFGQGNQPQHC.

The chain has TRBV7-9 and TRBJ2-1; D tentatively fits TRBD1 or TRBD2 (5 bases each). V lost 6 bases and J 5 bases, leaving 17 bases between the germline ends. This CDR3 comprises 15 residues. Germline V CDR1 and CDR2: SEHNR, FQNEAQ (reference sequence). CDR3 sequence: CASRAVGPPNNEQFF. The CDR3 DNA sequence: TGTGCCAGCAGGGCCGTGGGACCGCCGAACAATGAGCAGTTCTTC. The entire variable domain, with the rest obtained from reference TRBV7-9 and TRBJ2-1, is as follows: DTGVSQNPRHKITKRGQNVTFRCDPISEHNRLYWYRQTLGQGPEFLTYFQNEAQLEKSRLLSDRFSAERPKGSFSTLEIQRTEQGDSAMYLCASRAVGPPNNEQFFGPGTRLTVL.

This clonotype has a handful of counts. The chain recombines TRBV4-3 with TRBJ1-4, with unresolved D. V was trimmed by 0 bases and J by 6 bases, leaving 20 bases between them. Germline lookup yields CDR1 LGHNA and CDR2 YSLEER. This CDR3 is 18 amino acids long. This CDR3 is CASSQEARLRAFDEKLFF. For the CDR3, the DNA is TGCGCCAGCAGCCAAGAAGCCCGGCTAAGGGCATTCGATGAAAAACTGTTTTTT.

Worth noting for this clonotype: A much larger clone lies one base from this, so it may be a read error. No conserved phenylalanine or tryptophan is present at the end of the CDR3, so a read error is the likely explanation. This chain joins TRBV4-2 and TRBJ2-7, with D unresolved. The germline CDR1 and CDR2 sequences are LGHNA and YNFKEQ. V gave up 2 bases and J gave up 0 bases, with 14 bases separating them. This CDR3 is 16 amino acids long. The CDR3: CASSQKTTPPSYEQYL. As DNA, the CDR3 is TGTGCCAGCAGCCAAAAGACGACGCCACCCTCCTACGAGCAGTACCTC.

V usage is TRBV6-5 and J usage is TRBJ2-2; 7 bases map to TRBD2. The V segment lost 0 bases and the J segment 1 base; nucleotides outside the gene matches: 8. Germline assignment: CDR1 MNHEY and CDR2 SVGAGI. The CDR3 is 18 amino acids. The CDR3 DNA reads TGTGCCAGCAGTTACTCGGTCAGCTTAGCGGGGAACACCGGGGAGCTGTTTTTT. Residues: CASSYSVSLAGNTGELFF.

There are many counts of this clonotype. The genes are TRBV4-1 and TRBJ2-7; perhaps TRBD2 as D (5 bases). V lost 3 bases to trimming and J lost 2 bases, with 8 bases between them. Germline V gene data show CDR1 as MGHRA and CDR2 as YSYEKL. This CDR3 comprises 13 residues. The chain's CDR3 is CASSHSGTYEQYF. CDR3 sequence (DNA): TGCGCCAGCAGCCACTCGGGGACCTACGAGCAGTACTTC.